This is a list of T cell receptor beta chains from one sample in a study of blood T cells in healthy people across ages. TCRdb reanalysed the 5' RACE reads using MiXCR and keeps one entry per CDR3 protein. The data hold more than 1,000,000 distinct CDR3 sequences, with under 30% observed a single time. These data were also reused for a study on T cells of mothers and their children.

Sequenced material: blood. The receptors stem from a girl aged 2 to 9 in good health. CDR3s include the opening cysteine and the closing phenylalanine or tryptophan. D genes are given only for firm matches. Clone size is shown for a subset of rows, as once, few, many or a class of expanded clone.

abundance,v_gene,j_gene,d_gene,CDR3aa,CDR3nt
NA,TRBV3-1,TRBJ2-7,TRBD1,CASSQDRDTGESYEQYF,TGTGCCAGCAGCCAAGATCGGGATACAGGGGAATCCTACGAGCAGTACTTC
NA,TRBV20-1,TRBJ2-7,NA,CSAPVGSGYEQYF,TGCAGTGCCCCGGTGGGTAGCGGCTACGAGCAGTACTTC
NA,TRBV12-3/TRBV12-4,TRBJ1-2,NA,CASSLALVTVYGYTF,TGTGCCAGCAGTTTAGCGCTCGTGACAGTGTATGGCTACACCTTC
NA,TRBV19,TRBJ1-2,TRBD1,CASSAGDRGLYGYTF,TGTGCCAGTAGTGCGGGTGACAGGGGGCTATACGGCTACACCTTC
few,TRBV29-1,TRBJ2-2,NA,CSAGVDGELFF,TGCAGCGCAGGGGTAGACGGGGAGCTGTTTTTT
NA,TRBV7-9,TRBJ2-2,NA,CAQGNTGELFF,TGTGCCCAGGGGAACACCGGGGAGCTGTTTTTT
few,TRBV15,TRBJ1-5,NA,CATSRDDYGGGNQPQHF,TGTGCCACCAGCAGAGATGATTACGGGGGGGGCAATCAGCCCCAGCATTTT
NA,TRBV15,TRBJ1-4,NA,CATSISRAPNEKLFF,TGTGCCACCAGCATATCCCGGGCCCCCAATGAAAAACTGTTTTTT
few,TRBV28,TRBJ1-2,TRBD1,CASSDRGPLDGYTF,TGTGCCAGCAGTGACAGGGGACCCTTGGATGGCTACACCTTC
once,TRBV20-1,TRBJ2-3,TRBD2,CSAFRTSGRGNTQYF,TGCAGTGCTTTCCGGACTAGCGGGAGAGGGAATACGCAGTATTTT
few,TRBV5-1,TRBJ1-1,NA,CASAVQSLNTEAFF,TGCGCCAGTGCAGTGCAGTCGCTGAACACTGAAGCTTTCTTT
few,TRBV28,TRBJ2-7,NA,CASSFPPLSEQYF,TGTGCCAGCAGTTTCCCTCCCTTATCAGAGCAGTACTTC
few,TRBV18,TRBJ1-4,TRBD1,CASSPNRGATNEKLFF,TGTGCCAGCTCACCAAACAGGGGCGCAACTAATGAAAAACTGTTTTTT
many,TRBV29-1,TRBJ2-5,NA,CSVGPGQETQYF,TGCAGCGTTGGCCCGGGACAAGAGACCCAGTACTTC
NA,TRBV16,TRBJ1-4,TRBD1,CASSQSVPGQGSDEKLFF,TGTGCCAGCAGCCAAAGTGTCCCGGGACAGGGATCGGATGAAAAACTGTTTTTT
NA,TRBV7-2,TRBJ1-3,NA,CATQVGPGNTIYF,TGTGCCACCCAAGTCGGCCCTGGAAACACCATATATTTT
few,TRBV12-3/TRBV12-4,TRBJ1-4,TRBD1,CASRGRTGTSRTNEKLFF,TGTGCCAGCCGTGGGAGGACAGGGACTAGCCGGACTAATGAAAAACTGTTTTTT
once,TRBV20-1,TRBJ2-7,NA,CSARGEQPTYEQYF,TGCAGTGCTAGAGGGGAACAACCGACTTACGAGCAGTACTTC
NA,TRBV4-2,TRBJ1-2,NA,CASSNRDGDYGYTF,TGTGCCAGCAGCAACCGGGACGGCGACTATGGCTACACCTTC
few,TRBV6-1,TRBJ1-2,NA,CASSEGPIGYGYTF,TGTGCCAGCAGTGAAGGCCCAATCGGGTATGGCTACACCTTC
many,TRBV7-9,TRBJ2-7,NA,CASSLGRVDEQYF,TGTGCCAGCAGCTTAGGCAGGGTTGACGAGCAGTACTTC
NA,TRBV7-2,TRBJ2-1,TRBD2,CASSPGGLAGGNEQFF,TGTGCCAGCAGCCCTGGGGGACTAGCGGGAGGGAATGAGCAGTTCTTC
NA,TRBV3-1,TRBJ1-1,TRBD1,CASSQVSGGTEAFF,TGTGCCAGCAGCCAAGTCTCAGGGGGCACCGAGGCTTTCTTT
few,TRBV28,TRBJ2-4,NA,CASSLTGATGDIQHF,TGTGCCAGCAGTTTAACGGGAGCGACGGGGGACATTCAGCACTTC
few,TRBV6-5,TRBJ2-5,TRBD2,CASSYEQRGGSPQYF,TGTGCCAGCAGTTACGAACAGCGGGGGGGCTCTCCCCAGTACTTC
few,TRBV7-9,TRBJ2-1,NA,CASSLDTNSYNEQFF,TGTGCCAGCAGCTTAGATACAAACTCCTACAATGAGCAGTTCTTC
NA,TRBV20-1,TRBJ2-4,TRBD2,CSAKAGGGRNIQYF,TGCAGTGCCAAAGCGGGGGGTGGTAGAAACATTCAGTACTTC
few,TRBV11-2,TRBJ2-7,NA,CASSLSAGFSESYEQYF,TGTGCCAGCAGCTTATCCGCAGGGTTCTCGGAGAGCTACGAGCAGTACTTC
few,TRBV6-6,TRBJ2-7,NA,CASSLTGLVSYEQYF,TGTGCCAGCTCCCTTACCGGGCTGGTTTCCTACGAGCAGTACTTC
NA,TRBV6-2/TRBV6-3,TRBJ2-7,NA,CASSYSSWQQYEQYF,TGTGCCAGCAGTTACTCGAGCTGGCAACAATACGAGCAGTACTTC
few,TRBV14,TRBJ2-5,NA,CASSQSRLPQETQYF,TGTGCCAGCAGCCAATCCCGGTTACCACAAGAGACCCAGTACTTC
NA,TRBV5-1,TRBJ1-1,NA,CASSLRGIDMNTEAFF,TGCGCCAGCAGCTTGAGAGGGATTGATATGAACACTGAAGCTTTCTTT
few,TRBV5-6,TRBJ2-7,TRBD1,CASHGTERFYEQYF,TGTGCCAGCCATGGGACAGAGCGGTTCTACGAGCAGTACTTC
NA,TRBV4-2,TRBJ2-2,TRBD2,CASSQDKAGGSLGRLFF,TGTGCCAGCAGCCAAGATAAGGCGGGAGGAAGTTTAGGTCGGCTGTTTTTT
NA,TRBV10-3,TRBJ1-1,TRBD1,CAISGTGPNTEAFF,TGTGCCATCAGTGGGACAGGGCCAAACACTGAAGCTTTCTTT